These 25 T cell receptor beta chains originate from one sample sequenced in a study of blood T cell repertoires in COVID-19. TCRdb's copy holds only in-frame clones and misses some; the assay was immunoSEQ multiplex PCR. The repertoire has 310,000 or so clones, roughly 90% of them found once; the top ten carry around 6%. The specimen sequenced was peripheral blood. These TCRs come from a young man who had recovered from COVID-19.

The gene calls are TRBV11-1 and TRBJ2-1; 7 bases line up with TRBD2. CDR3 size: 13 residues. V dropped 3 bases and J dropped 6; count of bases not matched to a gene: 2. CDR1 and CDR2 from the germline V gene are SGHAT and FQDESV (reference sequence). CDR3 sequence reads: CASSFRLANEQFF. The CDR3 nucleotides are TGTGCCAGCAGCTTCAGACTAGCCAATGAGCAGTTCTTC.

The rearrangement joins TRBV5-4 to TRBJ2-3; TRBD1 is a possible D gene (6 bases). V lost 3 bases and J lost 4, with 9 bases in between. This CDR3 is 13 amino acids long. Germline values: CDR1 SGHNT, CDR2 YYREEE (reference sequence). The CDR3 DNA reads TGTGCCAGCAGCTGGGACATCCCAGATACGCAGTATTTT. This encodes CASSWDIPDTQYF.

The V gene is TRBV2, the J gene TRBJ1-5; maybe TRBD1 (6 bases). V gave up 5 bases and J gave up 3 bases, with 8 bases separating them. CDR1 is SNHLY, CDR2 FYNNEI, per germline. The CDR3 has 13 residues. The CDR3 protein is CASSWDNNQPQHF. For the CDR3, the DNA is TGTGCCAGCAGTTGGGACAACAATCAGCCCCAGCATTTT.

This chain uses TRBV11-1 with TRBJ2-5; D is unclear. The CDR3 has 13 residues. V was cut by 4 bases and J by 2 bases, with 8 bases left in between. In germline, CDR1 is SGHAT, CDR2 FQDESV (reference sequence). The CDR3 reads CASSSREQETQYF. CDR3 coding DNA: TGTGCCAGCAGCTCCCGAGAGCAAGAGACCCAGTACTTC.

J is TRBJ2-1 and V is TRBV6-5, with D perhaps matching TRBD2 (6 bases). CDR3 size: 14 residues. Germline CDR1 and CDR2: MNHEY and SVGAGI. V was pared by 10 bases and J by 0 bases, with 13 bases between. DNA of the CDR3: TGTGCCACCCGGGACTCCCGCTCCTACAATGAGCAGTTCTTC. Its protein product is CATRDSRSYNEQFF.

This clone was seen just once. The chain links TRBV5-8 to TRBJ2-1; 8 bases fit TRBD1. The CDR3 sequence is 14 residues long. Germline V gene data show CDR1 as SGHTS and CDR2 as YDEGEE. V lost 2 bases to trimming and J lost 4 bases; unmatched junction nucleotides: 2. In DNA, the CDR3 is TGTGCCAGCAGCTTTGGGACAGGTTACAATGAGCAGTTCTTC. The encoded protein is CASSFGTGYNEQFF.

The chain has TRBV4-3 and TRBJ2-2, with D maybe TRBD1 (5 bases). The CDR3 consists of 16 residues. The V and J ends lost 0 bases and 5 bases respectively, with 13 bases between them. Germline V lookup: CDR1 LGHNA, CDR2 YSLEER. The CDR3 region is CASSQDLVRETGELFF. The CDR3 DNA follows: TGCGCCAGCAGCCAAGATCTAGTCAGGGAAACCGGGGAGCTGTTTTTT.

The V gene is TRBV7-9, the J gene TRBJ2-5, with 7 bases that match TRBD1. Germline lookup yields CDR1 SEHNR and CDR2 FQNEAQ (reference sequence). V was clipped by 3 bases and J by 5 bases; unmatched bases: 12. The CDR3 has 16 residues. DNA of the CDR3: TGTGCCAGCAGCTTCGACAGGGACCAATGGGGGGAGACCCAGTACTTC. This codes for CASSFDRDQWGETQYF.

The gene calls are TRBV14 and TRBJ2-1, with 7 bases aligning to TRBD1. CDR1 and CDR2 (germline): SGHDN, FVKESK. V trimming: 0 bases; J trimming: 12 bases; junction bases outside the gene matches: 8. CDR3 length: 14 residues. Here the CDR3 reads CASSQDWGHRGQFF. The CDR3 DNA follows: TGTGCCAGCAGCCAAGATTGGGGTCACAGGGGGCAGTTCTTC.

This clone was counted a few times. One end of the junction fails to match germline, which may point to a read error. The rearrangement joins TRBV7-2 to TRBJ2-1, with 11 nucleotides matching TRBD2. Germline V gene lookup returns CDR1 SGHTA and CDR2 FQGNSA. This CDR3 comprises 15 residues. The CDR3 nucleotides are TGTGCCAGCAGCTCAGGGCCTATCGTAGCGGGGGGGCCCCTCTTC. It specifies CASSSGPIVAGGPLF.

This clone was detected only once. This chain links TRBV7-3 with TRBJ2-2, with TRBD1 identical over 9 bases. CDR1 and CDR2 (germline): SGHTA, FQGTGA. This CDR3 has 15 residues. The V and J ends lost 6 bases and 6 bases, in that order; junction bases with no gene match: 8. The CDR3 sequence: CASRFPGQGAGELFF. CDR3 sequence (DNA): TGTGCCAGCAGGTTTCCGGGACAGGGAGCCGGGGAGCTGTTTTTT.

The V gene is TRBV7-2, the J gene TRBJ2-7; 10 nucleotides align to TRBD1. After removal of 5 bases from V and 3 bases from J, the junction contained 7 bases not matched to a gene. The CDR3 contains 15 residues. The germline V gene has CDR1 SGHTA and CDR2 FQGNSA. The CDR3 loop is CASSVTGTGVYEQYF. DNA for the CDR3: TGTGCCAGCAGCGTCACCGGGACAGGGGTCTACGAGCAGTACTTC. The complete variable domain, with remaining parts taken from reference TRBV7-2 and TRBJ2-7, reads GAGVSQSPSNKVTEKGKDVELRCDPISGHTALYWYRQSLGQGLEFLIYFQGNSAPDKSGLPSDRFSAERTGGSVSTLTIQRTQQEDSAVYLCASSVTGTGVYEQYFGPGTRLTVT.

The chain combines TRBV5-4 with TRBJ2-4, with 10 bases fitting TRBD2. This CDR3 has 20 residues. V gave up 0 bases and J gave up 0 bases; unmatched junction bases: 12. CDR1 is SGHNT, CDR2 YYREEE, per germline (reference sequence). This chain's CDR3 is CASSLAASGGYPLAKNIQYF. The CDR3, as DNA: TGTGCCAGCAGCTTGGCCGCTAGCGGGGGATACCCACTAGCCAAAAACATTCAGTACTTC.

This chain joins TRBV7-3 and TRBJ2-1; D is possibly TRBD2 (6 bases). Germline lookup yields CDR1 SGHTA and CDR2 FQGTGA. Trimming left V 5 bases short and J 4 bases short, with 9 bases between. This CDR3 comprises 13 residues. CDR3 loop: CASSHGTYNEQFF. CDR3 bases: TGTGCCAGCAGCCACGGGACTTACAATGAGCAGTTCTTC.

J is TRBJ2-5 and V is TRBV4-3; weak D call: TRBD2 (5 bases). Germline CDR1 LGHNA, CDR2 YSLEER. Deletions cut 3 bases from V and 0 bases from J, with 17 bases between. The CDR3 spans 17 residues. CDR3 bases: TGCGCCAGCAGCCAGCATCTCGAAGGACTTTACCAAGAGACCCAGTACTTC. It is translated as CASSQHLEGLYQETQYF.

This chain uses TRBV6-5 with TRBJ2-7; D is perhaps TRBD1 (5 bases). The CDR3 consists of 12 residues. Germline assignment: CDR1 MNHEY and CDR2 SVGAGI. Trimming removed 4 bases from V and 3 bases from J, with 7 bases in between. The CDR3 here is CASSLDSYEQYF. In nucleotides, the CDR3 is TGTGCCAGCAGTTTAGACAGCTACGAGCAGTACTTC.

The V gene is TRBV10-3, the J gene TRBJ1-2; tentative D call: TRBD1 (5 bases). The CDR3 is 16 amino acids. CDR1 ENHRY and CDR2 SYGVKD come from the germline V gene. V lost 6 bases and J 2 bases, leaving 19 bases between the germline ends. CDR3 protein: CAIRSTLLDTNYGYTF. DNA for the CDR3: TGTGCCATCAGAAGCACCCTTTTGGACACCAACTATGGCTACACCTTC.

This chain uses TRBV10-3 with TRBJ1-1, with 9 nucleotides matching TRBD1. Trimming took 9 bases from V and 1 from J; bases not matched to a gene: 6. Germline CDR1 is ENHRY and CDR2 is SYGVKD. This CDR3 comprises 14 residues. DNA of the CDR3: TGTGCCATACAGGGGGCGAGTAGGAACACTGAAGCTTTCTTT. Amino acid sequence: CAIQGASRNTEAFF.

The J gene is TRBJ1-3, the V gene TRBV9; 10 nucleotides agree with TRBD1. Per the germline V gene, CDR1 is SGDLS and CDR2 is YYNGEE. J gave up 2 bases and V 3 bases, and 5 bases lay outside the gene matches. CDR3 length: 16 residues. Written as DNA, the CDR3 is TGTGCCAGCAGCGGACAGGGGGCATGGACTGGAAACACCATATATTTT. It codes for CASSGQGAWTGNTIYF.

This clone was counted once. CDR3 region: CASRRAGTATGELFF. The DNA of the CDR3 is TGTGCCAGCAGGCGGGCAGGGACAGCCACCGGGGAGCTGTTTTTT. V usage is TRBV5-4 and J usage is TRBJ2-2; 7 bases match TRBD1. The V segment lost 5 bases and the J segment 4 bases; nucleotides outside the gene matches: 8. The germline gives CDR1 SGHNT, CDR2 YYREEE (reference sequence). The CDR3 spans 15 residues.

The genes are TRBV7-2 and TRBJ2-3; 11 nucleotides match TRBD1. This CDR3 is built from 15 residues. CDR1 SGHTA and CDR2 FQGNSA come from the germline V gene. V lost 5 bases and J lost 8; bases outside the gene matches: 9. Here the CDR3 DNA reads TGTGCCAGCAGCCAGGGACAGGGGGTGGAAGGTACGCAGTATTTT. Encoded protein: CASSQGQGVEGTQYF.

The chain has TRBV4-2 and TRBJ2-7; perhaps TRBD1 as D (6 bases). The CDR3 extends over 17 amino acids. V lost 0 bases and J lost 3, with 18 bases in between. CDR1 is LGHNA and CDR2 is YNFKEQ in the germline V gene. The CDR3 DNA sequence: TGTGCCAGCAGCCAAGACAAACAGGGTGTCCCTCTCTACGAGCAGTACTTC. Residues: CASSQDKQGVPLYEQYF.

The chain joins TRBV18 to TRBJ1-3; D is unresolved. Germline assignment: CDR1 KGHSH and CDR2 LQKENI. V was clipped by 3 bases and J by 3 bases, with 15 bases between them. The CDR3 has 16 residues. CDR3 loop: CASSPLPGTDGNTIYF. The CDR3 bases are TGTGCCAGCTCACCTCTACCGGGAACAGATGGAAACACCATATATTTT.

The chain's CDR3 is CALFGGNGYTF. As DNA, the CDR3 is TGTGCCCTCTTCGGAGGGAATGGCTACACCTTC. This chain connects TRBV6-5 to TRBJ1-2, with D hard to call. Germline CDR1 reads MNHEY; CDR2 reads SVGAGI. This CDR3 has 11 amino acids. V was trimmed by 11 bases and J by 6 bases, leaving 13 bases between them.

V and J are TRBV6-1 and TRBJ1-5; D uncertain. Looked up from germline, CDR1 is MNHNS and CDR2 is SASEGT. Deletions cut 2 bases from V and 6 bases from J, with 5 bases between. CDR3 size: 12 residues. The CDR3 here is CASSEFSQPQHF. CDR3 in DNA: TGTGCCAGCAGTGAATTTAGTCAGCCCCAGCATTTT.